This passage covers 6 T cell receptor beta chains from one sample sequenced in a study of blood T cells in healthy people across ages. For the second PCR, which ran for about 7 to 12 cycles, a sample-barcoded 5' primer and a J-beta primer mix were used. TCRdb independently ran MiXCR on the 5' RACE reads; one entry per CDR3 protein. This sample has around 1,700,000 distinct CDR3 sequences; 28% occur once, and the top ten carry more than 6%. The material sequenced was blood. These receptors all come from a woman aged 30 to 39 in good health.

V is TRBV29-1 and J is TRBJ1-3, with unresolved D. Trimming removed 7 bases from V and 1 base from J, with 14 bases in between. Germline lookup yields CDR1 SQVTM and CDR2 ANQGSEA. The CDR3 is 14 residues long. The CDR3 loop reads CSALLPLSGNTIYF. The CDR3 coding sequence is TGCAGCGCTTTGCTCCCTTTATCTGGAAACACCATATATTTT.

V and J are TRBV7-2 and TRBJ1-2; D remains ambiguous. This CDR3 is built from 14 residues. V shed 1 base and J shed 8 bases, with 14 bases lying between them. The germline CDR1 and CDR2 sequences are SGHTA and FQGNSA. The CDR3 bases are TGTGCCAGCAGCTTAGATATTGGGCCCCAGGGCTACACCTTC. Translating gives CASSLDIGPQGYTF. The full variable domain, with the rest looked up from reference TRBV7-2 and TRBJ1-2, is GAGVSQSPSNKVTEKGKDVELRCDPISGHTALYWYRQSLGQGLEFLIYFQGNSAPDKSGLPSDRFSAERTGGSVSTLTIQRTQQEDSAVYLCASSLDIGPQGYTFGSGTRLTVV.

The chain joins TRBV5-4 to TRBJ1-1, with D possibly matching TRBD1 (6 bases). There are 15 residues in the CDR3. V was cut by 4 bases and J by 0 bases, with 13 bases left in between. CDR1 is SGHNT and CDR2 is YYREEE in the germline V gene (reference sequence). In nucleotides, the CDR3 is TGTGCCAGCAGCCGACGACAGGCGCTGAACACTGAAGCTTTCTTT. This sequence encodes CASSRRQALNTEAFF.

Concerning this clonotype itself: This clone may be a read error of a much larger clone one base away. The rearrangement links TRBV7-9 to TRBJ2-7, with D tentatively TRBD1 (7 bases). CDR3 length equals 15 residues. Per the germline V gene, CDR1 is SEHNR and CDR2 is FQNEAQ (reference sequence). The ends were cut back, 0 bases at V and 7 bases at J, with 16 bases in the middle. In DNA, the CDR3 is TGTGCCAGCAGCTTAGCTCAGACAGGGAGGAATGAGCAGTACTTC. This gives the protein CASSLAQTGRNEQYF. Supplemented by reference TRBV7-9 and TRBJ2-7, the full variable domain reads DTGVSQNPRHKITKRGQNVTFRCDPISEHNRLYWYRQTLGQGPEFLTYFQNEAQLEKSRLLSDRFSAERPKGSFSTLEIQRTEQGDSAMYLCASSLAQTGRNEQYFGPGTRLTVT.

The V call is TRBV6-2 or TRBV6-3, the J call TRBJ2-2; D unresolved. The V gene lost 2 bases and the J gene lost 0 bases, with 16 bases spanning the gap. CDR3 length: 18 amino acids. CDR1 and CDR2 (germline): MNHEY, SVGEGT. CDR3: CASSYGRAETTNTGELFF. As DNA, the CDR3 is TGTGCCAGCAGTTACGGACGGGCAGAGACAACGAACACCGGGGAGCTGTTTTTT.

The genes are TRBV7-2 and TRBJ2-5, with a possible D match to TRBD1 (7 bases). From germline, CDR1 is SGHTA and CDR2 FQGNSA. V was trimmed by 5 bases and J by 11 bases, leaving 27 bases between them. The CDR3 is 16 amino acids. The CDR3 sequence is CASSLYPGQPSEGQYF. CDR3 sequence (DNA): TGTGCCAGCAGCCTATACCCGGGACAGCCGTCGGAGGGGCAGTACTTC.